These T cell receptor beta chains were read from a single sample in a study of blood T cell repertoires in COVID-19. This table comes from immunoSEQ multiplex PCR, and its TCRdb copy is limited to in-frame clones, with some not included. The sample lists over 200,000 clones; 65% to 90% were seen once. What was sequenced was PBMCs or T cells enriched from blood (not recorded which). The receptor source for this set is a woman in her thirties who had been exposed to COVID-19. CDR3s leave out the opening cysteine and the closing phenylalanine or tryptophan. Each record gives: V gene, J gene, CDR3 protein.

v_gene: TRBV27
j_gene: TRBJ2-3
CDR3aa: ASSRGDTQY

v_gene: TRBV10-1
j_gene: TRBJ1-2
CDR3aa: ASSEHRNYGYT

v_gene: TRBV20-1
j_gene: TRBJ1-2
CDR3aa: SASSTDYGYT

v_gene: TRBV19
j_gene: TRBJ1-1
CDR3aa: ASSRDGGGRDTEAF

v_gene: TRBV3-1/TRBV3-2
j_gene: TRBJ1-1
CDR3aa: ASSPLTGVGTEAF

v_gene: TRBV24-1
j_gene: TRBJ1-2
CDR3aa: ATRQGANYGYT

v_gene: TRBV19
j_gene: TRBJ1-1
CDR3aa: ASSIVDRAF

v_gene: TRBV19
j_gene: TRBJ1-1
CDR3aa: ASSRNTEAF

v_gene: TRBV7-8
j_gene: TRBJ1-1
CDR3aa: ASSLAPGNTEAF

v_gene: TRBV28
j_gene: TRBJ2-7
CDR3aa: ASSWDRTYEQY

v_gene: TRBV3-1/TRBV3-2
j_gene: TRBJ2-7
CDR3aa: ASSQSGGLYEQY

v_gene: TRBV2
j_gene: TRBJ2-7
CDR3aa: ASSDNFNYEQY

v_gene: TRBV11-2
j_gene: TRBJ1-3
CDR3aa: ASSLDLWGNTIY

v_gene: TRBV3-1/TRBV3-2
j_gene: TRBJ1-4
CDR3aa: ASSLQTEKLF